These T cell receptor beta chains were read from a single sample in a study of T cells in localized non-small cell lung cancer. The assay was immunoSEQ multiplex PCR, and TCRdb's table has in-frame clones only and misses some. The repertoire includes under 35,000 clones, around 93% of them detected once, and 28% sits in the top ten. The sample was peripheral blood, taken before any cancer treatment. The receptors originated from a female donor older than 55 with stage I lung adenocarcinoma. CDR3s include the opening cysteine and the closing phenylalanine or tryptophan. The D gene is left open where the match is weak. Clone sizes are given selectively: once, few, many, or a class where the clone is expanded.

j_gene | v_gene | d_gene | abundance | CDR3aa | CDR3nt
TRBJ2-7 | TRBV11-1 | . | . | CASSLVVSSISYEQYF | TGTGCCAGCAGCTTAGTGGTCAGCTCGATCTCCTACGAGCAGTACTTC
TRBJ1-2 | TRBV11-2 | . | . | CASSSNSGNGYTF | TGTGCCAGCAGCTCAAATAGCGGAAATGGCTACACCTTC
TRBJ1-2 | TRBV29-1 | TRBD1 | . | CSVEDTGVRYGYTF | TGCAGCGTTGAAGACACAGGGGTGCGGTATGGCTACACCTTC
TRBJ2-1 | TRBV7-6 | . | . | CASSLSRTTIHEQFF | TGTGCCAGCAGCTTATCGAGGACCACCATCCATGAGCAGTTCTTC
TRBJ1-1 | TRBV9 | . | . | CASSSQTSTEAFF | TGTGCCAGCAGCTCCCAGACGAGCACTGAAGCTTTCTTT
TRBJ2-2 | TRBV29-1 | TRBD2 | . | CSARKAGNTGELFF | TGCAGCGCTAGAAAAGCGGGAAACACCGGGGAGCTGTTTTTT
TRBJ2-1 | TRBV12-5 | . | . | CASGVTGKSYNEQFF | TGTGCTAGTGGCGTAACAGGCAAATCCTATAATGAGCAGTTCTTC
TRBJ1-2 | TRBV6-1 | . | few | CASSATAGRNYGYTF | TGTGCCAGCAGTGCGACGGCCGGGAGAAACTATGGCTACACCTTC
TRBJ1-6 | TRBV6-1 | . | . | CASTLTGPRGSPLHF | TGTGCCAGCACGTTAACAGGGCCCAGGGGTTCACCCCTCCACTTT
TRBJ2-1 | TRBV7-8 | . | . | CASSLPGEAAYNEQFF | TGTGCCAGCAGCCTACCTGGGGAAGCGGCCTACAATGAGCAGTTCTTC
TRBJ2-2 | TRBV27 | . | . | CASSLWLAPAPGELFF | TGTGCCAGCAGTTTATGGCTGGCTCCTGCGCCCGGGGAGCTGTTTTTT
TRBJ2-5 | TRBV11-1 | . | . | CASSWRQVETQYF | TGTGCCAGCAGCTGGAGACAGGTAGAGACCCAGTACTTC
TRBJ2-1 | TRBV5-1 | . | . | CASRPSNTNNEQFF | TGCGCCAGCAGACCGTCCAACACCAACAATGAGCAGTTCTTC
TRBJ2-3 | TRBV5-1 | TRBD1 | once | CASSLGQGPDTQYF | TGCGCCAGCAGCCTCGGACAGGGCCCAGATACGCAGTATTTT
TRBJ2-1 | TRBV14 | . | . | CASSPRPVANEQFF | TGTGCCAGCAGCCCCCGACCTGTAGCCAATGAGCAGTTCTTC